In this sample, the clone carrying this T cell receptor beta chain turned up a few times. Its antigen is unidentified. In germline, CDR1 is KGHSH, CDR2 LQKENI. V was shortened by 0 bases and J by 6 bases, with 12 bases between the two germline ends. CDR3 length: 14 residues. TCRdb itself ran the 5' RACE reads through MiXCR, one entry per CDR3 protein. The sample holds about 470,000 distinct CDR3 sequences, 24% seen once. The data derive from a study of identical twins. Findings and caveats of the study: Where out-of-frame alpha sequences were twin-shared, they showed excess low generation probability.

The data were also submitted as part of a second study, on T cells expressing NK-cell markers.

The sample comprised CD4+ T cells sorted from blood. The chain couples TRBV18 to TRBJ2-7, with D possibly matching TRBD1 (5 bases). The receptor comes from a woman under 30 in good health. CDR3 residues: CASSPPRASREQYF. CDR3 nucleotides: TGTGCCAGCTCACCACCCAGGGCGTCTCGCGAGCAGTACTTC. The full variable domain, its missing parts supplied by reference TRBV18 and TRBJ2-7, is NAGVMQNPRHLVRRRGQEARLRCSPMKGHSHVYWYRQLPEEGLKFMVYLQKENIIDESGMPKERFSAEFPKEGPSILRIQQVVRGDSAAYFCASSPPRASREQYFGPGTRLTVT.